The 8 T cell receptor beta chains listed next were all sequenced from one sample in a study of molecular identifiers for immune sequencing clone quantification. TCRdb used MiXCR to reprocess the PCR reads, holding one entry per CDR3 protein. The sample shows about 63,000 distinct CDR3 sequences, 15% to 20% of them seen only once. Sequencing was carried out using naive CD8+ T cells from blood, with Jurkat cell RNA spiked in. Subset denoted: FACS-sorted CD8+CD4-CCR7+CD45RA+ naive T cells. Receptor source: a human donor in good health. Some libraries in this study had Jurkat cell RNA spiked in.

The sample holds many counts of this clonotype. V is TRBV6-1 and J is TRBJ1-5, with a possible D match to TRBD1 (5 bases). This CDR3 has 15 residues. Trimming removed 11 bases at V and 2 bases at J, with 19 bases between. Germline CDR1 is MNHNS and CDR2 is SASEGT. DNA of the CDR3: TGTGCCGGGGGAACTTTAGGGGTGGGCAATCAGCCCCAGCATTTT. This codes for CAGGTLGVGNQPQHF.

This clonotype was seen repeatedly, ten times or more. V gene TRBV9 combines with J gene TRBJ2-2, with TRBD1 matching over 7 bases. Germline values: CDR1 SGDLS, CDR2 YYNGEE. The J segment lost 6 bases and the V segment lost 0 bases, leaving 8 bases of the junction unmatched. CDR3 length: 16 amino acids. CDR3: CASSVDRGVRAGELFF. The CDR3 DNA reads as TGTGCCAGCAGCGTAGACAGGGGAGTCCGAGCCGGGGAGCTGTTTTTT.

There are many counts of this clonotype. The chain employs TRBV29-1 and TRBJ1-1, with 8 nucleotides matching TRBD1. This CDR3 spans 11 amino acids. Germline V lookup: CDR1 SQVTM, CDR2 ANQGSEA. The CDR3: CISGGASEAFF. The CDR3 DNA is TGCATTTCAGGGGGCGCGTCTGAAGCTTTCTTT.

This clonotype was seen ten or more times. The rearrangement links TRBV20-1 to TRBJ2-3, with no clear D. The V end lost 0 bases, the J end lost 2 bases, and 6 bases lay between the germline ends. This CDR3 is 13 amino acids long. CDR1 is DFQATT, CDR2 SNEGSKA, per germline (reference sequence). The CDR3 here is CSARDENTDTQYF. The CDR3 DNA is TGCAGTGCTAGAGATGAGAACACAGATACGCAGTATTTT.

Notes on this clonotype: A read error may be the cause here, since a much bigger clone is one base away. The V gene is TRBV12-5, the J gene TRBJ2-3, with D unresolved. Looked up from germline, CDR1 is LGHNT and CDR2 is FRNRAP. The CDR3 has 13 amino acids. V was clipped by 1 base and J by 6 bases, with 8 bases between them. The CDR3 nucleotides are TGTGCTAGTGGTTTGGATGGGGTGGATACGCAGTATTTT. Translation: CASGLDGVDTQYF. Supplemented by reference TRBV12-5 and TRBJ2-3, the full variable domain reads DARVTQTPRHKVTEMGQEVTMRCQPILGHNTVFWYRQTMMQGLELLAYFRNRAPLDDSGMPKDRFSAEMPDATLATLKIQPSEPRDSAVYFCASGLDGVDTQYFGPGTRLTVL.

This clonotype was counted at least ten times. The rearrangement joins TRBV6-5 to TRBJ2-1, with 7 bases identical to TRBD2. The CDR3 is 15 residues long. Germline-derived CDR1 and CDR2 are MNHEY and SVGAGI. Trimming removed 8 bases from V and 2 bases from J; junction bases left unmatched: 9. The CDR3 here is CASGAAGTTYNEQFF. As DNA, the CDR3 is TGTGCCAGCGGGGCCGCCGGGACTACCTACAATGAGCAGTTCTTC.

The V call is TRBV13, the J call TRBJ1-5, with TRBD1 matching over 7 bases. The V segment lost 4 bases and the J segment 4 bases; nucleotides outside the gene matches: 13. The CDR3 runs to 17 residues. Germline-derived CDR1 and CDR2 are PRHDT and FYEKMQ (reference sequence). The DNA of the CDR3 is TGTGCCAGCAGCTCATCAGGGGGAGAAAAAAGGAATCAGCCCCAGCATTTT. Amino acids: CASSSSGGEKRNQPQHF. Combining the CDR3 with reference TRBV13 and TRBJ1-5 gives the whole variable domain AAGVIQSPRHLIKEKRETATLKCYPIPRHDTVYWYQQGPGQDPQFLISFYEKMQSDKGSIPDRFSAQQFSDYHSELNMSSLELGDSALYFCASSSSGGEKRNQPQHFGDGTRLSIL.

This clonotype was detected ten times or more. This chain connects TRBV2 to TRBJ2-2; D call uncertain. CDR3 length equals 19 residues. CDR1 and CDR2 from the germline V gene are SNHLY and FYNNEI. V was trimmed by 0 bases and J by 2 bases, leaving 19 bases between them. CDR3: CASSEAILYPTPNTGELFF. Here the CDR3 DNA reads TGTGCCAGCAGTGAAGCGATACTTTATCCGACCCCTAACACCGGGGAGCTGTTTTTT. Together with reference TRBV2 and TRBJ2-2, the CDR3 gives the full variable domain: EPEVTQTPSHQVTQMGQEVILRCVPISNHLYFYWYRQILGQKVEFLVSFYNNEISEKSEIFDDQFSVERPDGSNFTLKIRSTKLEDSAMYFCASSEAILYPTPNTGELFFGEGSRLTVL.